Sequencing of this T cell receptor (beta chain) was carried out in a study of T cell clonotyping in hematopoietic cell transplantation. Generated by immunoSEQ multiplex PCR, the TCRdb table keeps only in-frame clones and is missing some. The profile shows 25,000 to 35,000 clones, under 95% of them singletons. The CDR3 totals 13 residues. The V end was cut by 1 base, the J end by 4 bases, with 7 bases between. Looked up from germline, CDR1 is SGHNT and CDR2 is YYREEE (reference sequence). The time point: recipient sample about 28 days before transplant, after cytoreduction. This sequence joins TRBV5-4 and TRBJ2-3; TRBD1 is a possible D gene (5 bases). This specimen was peripheral blood mononuclear cells, taken before stem cell transplant. This sequence was found in a man in his forties or fifties with acute myeloid leukemia. Some clones in this sample may be carry-over from other donors' samples. This chain's CDR3 is CASSLSGSDTQYF. In nucleotides, the CDR3 is TGTGCCAGCAGCTTGTCAGGGTCAGATACGCAGTATTTT.